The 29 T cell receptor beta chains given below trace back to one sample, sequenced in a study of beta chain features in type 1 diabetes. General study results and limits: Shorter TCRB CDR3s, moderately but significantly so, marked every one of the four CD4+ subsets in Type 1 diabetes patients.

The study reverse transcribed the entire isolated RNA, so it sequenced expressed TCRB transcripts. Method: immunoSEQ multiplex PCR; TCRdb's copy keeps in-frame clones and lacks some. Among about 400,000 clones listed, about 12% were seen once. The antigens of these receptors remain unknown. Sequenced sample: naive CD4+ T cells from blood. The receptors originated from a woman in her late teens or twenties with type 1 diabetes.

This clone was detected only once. Here the CDR3 reads CASSEGLAASYEQYF. CDR3 coding DNA: TGTGCCAGCAGCGAGGGACTAGCGGCATCCTACGAGCAGTACTTC. This chain uses TRBV7-6 with TRBJ2-7; TRBD2 aligns across 11 bases. The germline V gene has CDR1 SGHVS and CDR2 FNYEAQ. J lost 1 base, V lost 5 bases, and 4 bases had no gene match. There are 15 residues in the CDR3.

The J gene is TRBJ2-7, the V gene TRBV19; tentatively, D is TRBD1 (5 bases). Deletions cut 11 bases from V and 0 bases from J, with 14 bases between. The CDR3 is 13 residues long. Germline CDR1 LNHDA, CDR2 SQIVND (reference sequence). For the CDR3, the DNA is TGTGCCTCGAAAGGGGCAGACTCCTACGAGCAGTACTTC. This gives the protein CASKGADSYEQYF.

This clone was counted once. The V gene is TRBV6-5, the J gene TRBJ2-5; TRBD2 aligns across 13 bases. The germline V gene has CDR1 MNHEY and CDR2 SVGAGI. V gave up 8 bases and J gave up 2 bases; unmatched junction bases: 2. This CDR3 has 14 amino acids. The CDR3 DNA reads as TGTGCCAGCGGGGGACTAGCGGGACAAGAGACCCAGTACTTC. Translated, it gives CASGGLAGQETQYF.

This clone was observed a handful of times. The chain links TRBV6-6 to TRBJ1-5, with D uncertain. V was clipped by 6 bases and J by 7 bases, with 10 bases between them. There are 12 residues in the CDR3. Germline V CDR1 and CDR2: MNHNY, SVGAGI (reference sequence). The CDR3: CASRTSVQPQHF. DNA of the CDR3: TGTGCCAGCAGGACGAGCGTCCAGCCCCAGCATTTT.

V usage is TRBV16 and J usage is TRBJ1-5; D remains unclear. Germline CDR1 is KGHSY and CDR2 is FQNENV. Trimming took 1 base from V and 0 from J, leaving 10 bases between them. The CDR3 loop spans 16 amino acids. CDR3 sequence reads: CASSQFSGYSNQPQHF. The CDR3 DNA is TGTGCCAGCAGCCAATTCTCGGGATATAGCAATCAGCCCCAGCATTTT.

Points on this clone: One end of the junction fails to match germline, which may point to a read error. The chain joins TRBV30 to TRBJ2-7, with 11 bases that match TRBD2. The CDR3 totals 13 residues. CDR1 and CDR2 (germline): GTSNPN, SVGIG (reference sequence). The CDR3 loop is CAWSVQLAGVKDF. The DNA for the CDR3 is TGTGCCTGGAGTGTACAACTAGCGGGAGTCAAGGACTTC.

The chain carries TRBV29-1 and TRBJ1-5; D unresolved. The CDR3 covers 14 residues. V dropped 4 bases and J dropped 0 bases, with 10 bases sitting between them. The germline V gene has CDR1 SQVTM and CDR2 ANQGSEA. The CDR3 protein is CSVAGGSSNQPQHF. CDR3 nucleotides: TGCAGCGTTGCGGGAGGGAGTAGCAATCAGCCCCAGCATTTT.

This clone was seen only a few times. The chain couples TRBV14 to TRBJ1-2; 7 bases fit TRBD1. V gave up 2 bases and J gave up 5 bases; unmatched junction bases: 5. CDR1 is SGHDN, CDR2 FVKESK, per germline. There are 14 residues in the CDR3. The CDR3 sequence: CASSQFGTEYGYTF. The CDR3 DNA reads TGTGCCAGCAGCCAATTTGGGACAGAGTATGGCTACACCTTC.

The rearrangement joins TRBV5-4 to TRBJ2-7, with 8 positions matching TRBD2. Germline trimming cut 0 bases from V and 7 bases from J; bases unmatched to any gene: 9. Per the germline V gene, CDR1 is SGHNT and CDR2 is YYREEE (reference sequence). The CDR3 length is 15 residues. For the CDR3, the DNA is TGTGCCAGCAGCTTGGGGCGGGGGGCCGCGAGAGAGCAGTACTTC. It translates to CASSLGRGAAREQYF.

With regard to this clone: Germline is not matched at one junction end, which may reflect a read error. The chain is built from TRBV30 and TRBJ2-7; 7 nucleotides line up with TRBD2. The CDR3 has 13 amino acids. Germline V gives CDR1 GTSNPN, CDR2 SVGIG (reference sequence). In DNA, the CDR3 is TGTGCCGGGAGCCGCGGCGGGAGATTCGAGCAGTACTTC. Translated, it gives CAGSRGGRFEQYF.

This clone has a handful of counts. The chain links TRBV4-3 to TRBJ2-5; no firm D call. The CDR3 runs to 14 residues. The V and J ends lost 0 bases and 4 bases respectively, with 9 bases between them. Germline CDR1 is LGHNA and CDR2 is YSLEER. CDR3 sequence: CASSQDPRGETQYF. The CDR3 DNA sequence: TGCGCCAGCAGCCAAGATCCTAGAGGAGAGACCCAGTACTTC.

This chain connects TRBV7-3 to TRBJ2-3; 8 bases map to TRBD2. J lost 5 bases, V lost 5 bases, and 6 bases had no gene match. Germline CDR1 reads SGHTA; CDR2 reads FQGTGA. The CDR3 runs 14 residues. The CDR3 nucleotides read TGTGCCAGCAGCCCGACTAGCGTAAGAGATACGCAGTATTTT. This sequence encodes CASSPTSVRDTQYF.

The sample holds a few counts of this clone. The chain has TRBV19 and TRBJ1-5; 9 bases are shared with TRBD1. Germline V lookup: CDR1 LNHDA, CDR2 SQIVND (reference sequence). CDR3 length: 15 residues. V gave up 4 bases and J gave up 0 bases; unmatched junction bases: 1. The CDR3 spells CASSRQGDSNQPQHF. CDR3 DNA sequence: TGTGCCAGTAGTAGACAGGGGGATAGCAATCAGCCCCAGCATTTT.

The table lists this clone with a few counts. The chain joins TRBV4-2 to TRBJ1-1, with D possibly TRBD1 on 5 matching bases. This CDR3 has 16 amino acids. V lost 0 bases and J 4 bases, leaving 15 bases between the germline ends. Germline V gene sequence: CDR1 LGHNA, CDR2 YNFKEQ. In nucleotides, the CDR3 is TGTGCCAGCAGCCAAGAGGGAGGGGAATGGGGCACTGAAGCTTTCTTT. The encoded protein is CASSQEGGEWGTEAFF.

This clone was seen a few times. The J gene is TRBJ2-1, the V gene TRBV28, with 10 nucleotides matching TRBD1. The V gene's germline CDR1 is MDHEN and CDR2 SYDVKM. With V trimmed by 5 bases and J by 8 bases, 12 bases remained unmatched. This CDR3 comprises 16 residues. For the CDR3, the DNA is TGTGCCAGCAGTAGCTCTGAGGCGGGGACAGGGGATGAGCAGTTCTTC. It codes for CASSSSEAGTGDEQFF.

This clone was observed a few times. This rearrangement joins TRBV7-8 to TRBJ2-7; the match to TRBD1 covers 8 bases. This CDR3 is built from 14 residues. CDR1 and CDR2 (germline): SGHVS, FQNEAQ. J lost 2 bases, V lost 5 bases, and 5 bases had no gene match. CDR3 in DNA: TGTGCCAGCAGCGCGGACAGGGCGACCTACGAGCAGTACTTC. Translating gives CASSADRATYEQYF.

CDR3 sequence reads: CASSMAGGVVYNEQFF. In nucleotides, the CDR3 is TGTGCCAGTAGTATGGCGGGAGGAGTCGTCTACAATGAGCAGTTCTTC. The chain uses TRBV19 and TRBJ2-1, with TRBD2 identical over 8 bases. Germline assignment: CDR1 LNHDA and CDR2 SQIVND (reference sequence). CDR3 size: 16 residues. After removal of 3 bases from V and 3 bases from J, the junction contained 7 bases not matched to a gene. The whole variable domain, remainder taken from reference TRBV19 and TRBJ2-1, is DGGITQSPKYLFRKEGQNVTLSCEQNLNHDAMYWYRQDPGQGLRLIYYSQIVNDFQKGDIAEGYSVSREKKESFPLTVTSAQKNPTAFYLCASSMAGGVVYNEQFFGPGTRLTVL.

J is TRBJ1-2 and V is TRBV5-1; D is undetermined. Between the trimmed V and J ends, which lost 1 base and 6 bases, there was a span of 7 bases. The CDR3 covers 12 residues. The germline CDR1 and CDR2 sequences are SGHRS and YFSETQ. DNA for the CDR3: TGCGCCAGCAGCTTGCGGTTCGATGGCTACACCTTC. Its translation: CASSLRFDGYTF.

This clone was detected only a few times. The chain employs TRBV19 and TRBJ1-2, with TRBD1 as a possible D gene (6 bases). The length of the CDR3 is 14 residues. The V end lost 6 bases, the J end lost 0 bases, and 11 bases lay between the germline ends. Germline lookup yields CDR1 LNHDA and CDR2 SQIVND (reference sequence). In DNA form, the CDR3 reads TGTGCCAGTAGGAACAGGGAAGCTAACTATGGCTACACCTTC. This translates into CASRNREANYGYTF.

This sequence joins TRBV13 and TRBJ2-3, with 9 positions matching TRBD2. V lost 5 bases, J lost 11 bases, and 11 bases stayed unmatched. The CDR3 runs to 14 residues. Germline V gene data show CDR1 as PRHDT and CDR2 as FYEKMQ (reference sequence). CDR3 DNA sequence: TGTGCCAGCAGCCTTAGGGCCACTAGCGGGTTGCAGTATTTT. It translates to CASSLRATSGLQYF.

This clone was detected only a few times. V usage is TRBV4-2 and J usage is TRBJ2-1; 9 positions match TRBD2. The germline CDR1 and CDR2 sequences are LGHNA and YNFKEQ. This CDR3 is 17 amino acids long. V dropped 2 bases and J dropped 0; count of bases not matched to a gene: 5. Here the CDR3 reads CASSQSSGGSSYNEQFF. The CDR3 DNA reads TGTGCCAGCAGCCAAAGTAGCGGGGGCAGCTCCTACAATGAGCAGTTCTTC.

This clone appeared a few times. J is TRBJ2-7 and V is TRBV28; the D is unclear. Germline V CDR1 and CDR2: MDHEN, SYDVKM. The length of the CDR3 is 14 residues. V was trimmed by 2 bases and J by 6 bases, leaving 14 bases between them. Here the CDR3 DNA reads TGTGCCAGCAGTTTAATCAATCCGGTATCCGAGCAGTACTTC. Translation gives CASSLINPVSEQYF.

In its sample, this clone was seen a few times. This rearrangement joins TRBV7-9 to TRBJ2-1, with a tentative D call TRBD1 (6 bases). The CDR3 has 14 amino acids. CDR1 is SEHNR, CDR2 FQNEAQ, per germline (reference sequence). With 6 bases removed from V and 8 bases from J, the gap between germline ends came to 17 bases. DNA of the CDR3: TGTGCCAGCAGACGAGCTGGGGGCCAAGATGAGCAGTTCTTC. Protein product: CASRRAGGQDEQFF.

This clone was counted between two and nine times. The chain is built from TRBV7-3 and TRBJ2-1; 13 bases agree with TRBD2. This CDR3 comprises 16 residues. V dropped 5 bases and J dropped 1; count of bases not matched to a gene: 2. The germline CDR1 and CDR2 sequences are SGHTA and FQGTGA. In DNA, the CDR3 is TGTGCCAGCAGCCCGGGACTAGCGGGATCCTACAATGAGCAGTTCTTC. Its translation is CASSPGLAGSYNEQFF.

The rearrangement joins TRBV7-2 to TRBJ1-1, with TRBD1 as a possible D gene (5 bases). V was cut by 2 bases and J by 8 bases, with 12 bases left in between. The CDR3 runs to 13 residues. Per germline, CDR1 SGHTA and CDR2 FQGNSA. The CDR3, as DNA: TGTGCCAGCAGCTTAAAGACAGCAATAGAAGCTTTCTTT. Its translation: CASSLKTAIEAFF.

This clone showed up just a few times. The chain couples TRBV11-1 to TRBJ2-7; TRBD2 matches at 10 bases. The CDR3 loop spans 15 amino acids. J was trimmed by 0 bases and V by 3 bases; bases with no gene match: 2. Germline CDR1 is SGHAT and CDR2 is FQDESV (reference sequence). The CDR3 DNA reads TGTGCCAGCAGCTTGGGACTAGCGACCTCCTACGAGCAGTACTTC. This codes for CASSLGLATSYEQYF.

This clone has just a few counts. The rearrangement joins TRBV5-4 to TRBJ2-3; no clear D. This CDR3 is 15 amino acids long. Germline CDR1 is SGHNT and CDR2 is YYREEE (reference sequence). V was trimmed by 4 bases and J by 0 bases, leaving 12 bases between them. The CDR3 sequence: CASSPSWRSTDTQYF. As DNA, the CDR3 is TGTGCCAGCAGCCCGTCGTGGCGGAGCACAGATACGCAGTATTTT.

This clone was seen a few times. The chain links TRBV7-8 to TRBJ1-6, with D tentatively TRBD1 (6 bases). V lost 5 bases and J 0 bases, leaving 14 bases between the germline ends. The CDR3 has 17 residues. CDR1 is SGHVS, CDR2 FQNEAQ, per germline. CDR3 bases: TGTGCCAGCAGCGATCGGACAGCTAGCTCCTATAATTCACCCCTCCACTTT. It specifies CASSDRTASSYNSPLHF.

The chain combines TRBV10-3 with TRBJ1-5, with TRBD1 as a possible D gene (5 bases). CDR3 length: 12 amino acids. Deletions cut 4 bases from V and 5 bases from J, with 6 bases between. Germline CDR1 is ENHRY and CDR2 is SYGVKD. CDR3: CAISGGDQPQHF. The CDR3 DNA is TGTGCCATCAGTGGGGGGGATCAGCCCCAGCATTTT.